This T cell receptor (beta chain) comes out of a study of pediatric ulcerative colitis. Study results and limitations: Repertoires came from total lymphocyte DNA, not specific subsets.

The assay was run at survey level. Only in-frame clones appear in the TCRdb table, and some are missing; sequencing was by immunoSEQ multiplex PCR. The sample records more than 50,000 clones, 77% being singletons. The diagnostic colonoscopy in ulcerative colitis patients preceded any immunosuppressive treatment. Comment on this clone: The antigen remains unidentified.

V lost 0 bases and J lost 4, with 15 bases in between. CDR3 size: 16 residues. From germline, CDR1 is KGHSY and CDR2 FQNENV. The sequenced sample consisted of blood. The V call is TRBV16, the J call TRBJ1-1, with D unclear. The TCR sequence derives from a boy aged 10-17 years with moderate ulcerative colitis. CDR3 residues: CASSQSTVTPATEAFF. Written as DNA, the CDR3 is TGTGCCAGCAGCCAATCCACAGTGACCCCGGCCACTGAAGCTTTCTTT.